Described below is a single TCR beta chain sequence and its context. Its antigen is unidentified. V lost 2 bases and J lost 8, with 18 bases in between. The CDR3 length is 16 residues. Germline CDR1 ENHRY, CDR2 SYGVKD. The data are from a study of CD8+CD57+ T cells in acquired aplastic anemia. Overall study results and limits: Patients and healthy controls showed no significant CD8+ Simpson's diversity difference. Patients and controls shared 25 to 30 CD8+ CDR3 sequences.

Investigators profiled TCR beta VDJ and CDR3 from genomic DNA template. TCRdb reanalysed the reads using MiXCR and keeps one entry per CDR3 protein. This table holds hundreds of thousands of distinct CDR3 sequences, 65% to 75% found once. The receptor was derived from a human donor in good health, serving as a control. Source material: sorted CD4+, CD8+, or CD8+CD57+ T cells (not recorded which) from PBMCs. This chain joins TRBV10-3 and TRBJ1-4; D is unresolved. The CDR3 loop is CAISEGLAGWWEKLFF. CDR3 bases: TGTGCCATCAGTGAGGGACTAGCGGGCTGGTGGGAAAAACTGTTTTTT.